Listed below are T cell receptor beta chains from one sample, sequenced in a study of T cell responses to AZD1222 COVID-19 vaccine. The table came from immunoSEQ multiplex PCR; TCRdb's copy has only in-frame clones and leaves some out. The table lists 200,000 or so clones, over 80% of them singletons. The sample was peripheral blood, taken on day 0 of AZD1222 vaccination. Source of these receptors: an adult in good health. Both conserved end residues are part of each CDR3. The order of the fields is V gene, D gene, clone size, J gene, CDR3 protein, CDR3 DNA. The D gene is left open where the match is weak. Rows may omit the clone size; those that give it use once, few, many or a size class.

>TRBV7-2|NA|NA|TRBJ1-2
CASSPTSGVMGGYTF
TGTGCCAGCAGCCCGACCTCTGGGGTGATGGGTGGCTACACCTTC
>TRBV28|NA|NA|TRBJ2-6
CATTTGPLGANVLTF
TGTGCCACCACGACGGGCCCTCTTGGGGCCAACGTCCTGACTTTC
>TRBV6-5|NA|NA|TRBJ2-2
CASQEWNGELFF
TGTGCCAGCCAGGAATGGAACGGGGAGCTGTTTTTT
>TRBV14|NA|few|TRBJ2-5
CASSQAGETQYF
TGTGCCAGCAGCCAAGCTGGAGAGACCCAGTACTTC
>TRBV18|NA|NA|TRBJ2-7
CASATGGYEQYF
TGTGCCAGCGCCACCGGGGGCTACGAGCAGTACTTC
>TRBV6-6|NA|NA|TRBJ1-4
CASSYTRSPTNEKLFF
TGTGCCAGCAGCTACACCCGCTCACCAACTAATGAAAAACTGTTTTTT
>TRBV3-1/TRBV3-2|NA|NA|TRBJ1-3
CASSQQGGHTIYF
TGTGCCAGCAGCCAACAGGGAGGACACACCATATATTTT
>TRBV14|NA|NA|TRBJ2-1
CASSHRYEQFF
TGTGCCAGCAGCCATCGGTATGAGCAGTTCTTC
>TRBV18|NA|NA|TRBJ1-5
CASSPLGGDDGNQPQHF
TGTGCCAGCTCACCACTGGGAGGGGACGACGGCAATCAGCCCCAGCATTTT
>TRBV4-1|TRBD1|NA|TRBJ1-5
CASSQEWGQGYQPQHF
TGCGCCAGCAGCCAAGAGTGGGGACAGGGGTATCAGCCCCAGCATTTT
>TRBV21-1|NA|NA|TRBJ1-2
CASSKGATEIYGYTF
TGTGCCAGCAGTAAGGGGGCCACTGAGATCTATGGCTACACCTTC